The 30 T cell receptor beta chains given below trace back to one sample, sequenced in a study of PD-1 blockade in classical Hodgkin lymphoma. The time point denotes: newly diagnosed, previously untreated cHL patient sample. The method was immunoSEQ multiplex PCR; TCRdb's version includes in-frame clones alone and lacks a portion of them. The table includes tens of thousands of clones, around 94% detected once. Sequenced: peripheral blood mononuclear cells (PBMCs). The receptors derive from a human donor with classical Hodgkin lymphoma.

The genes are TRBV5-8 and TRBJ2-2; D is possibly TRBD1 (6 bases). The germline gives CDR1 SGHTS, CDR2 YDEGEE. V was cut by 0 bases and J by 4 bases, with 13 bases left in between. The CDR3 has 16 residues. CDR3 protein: CASSLGTVSATGELFF. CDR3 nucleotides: TGTGCCAGCAGCTTGGGGACAGTTAGTGCCACCGGGGAGCTGTTTTTT.

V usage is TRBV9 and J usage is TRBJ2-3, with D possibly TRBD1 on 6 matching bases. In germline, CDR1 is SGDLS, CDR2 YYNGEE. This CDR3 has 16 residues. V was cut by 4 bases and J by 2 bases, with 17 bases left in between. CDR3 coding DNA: TGTGCCAGCAGCCCAGGGGACCGACAGAACACAGATACGCAGTATTTT. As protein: CASSPGDRQNTDTQYF.

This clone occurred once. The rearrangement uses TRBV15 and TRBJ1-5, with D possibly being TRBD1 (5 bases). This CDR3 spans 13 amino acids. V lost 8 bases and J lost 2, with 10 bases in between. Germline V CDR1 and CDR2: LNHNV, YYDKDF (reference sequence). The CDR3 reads CATHQGGNQPQHF. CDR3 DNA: TGTGCCACCCATCAGGGTGGCAATCAGCCCCAGCATTTT.

The CDR3: CASSGSGCRSHYEQYF. The CDR3 DNA sequence: TGTGCCAGCAGTGGCTCCGGCTGCCGCAGCCACTACGAGCAGTACTTC. The rearrangement links TRBV6-4 to TRBJ2-7; D is unresolved. The V gene's germline CDR1 is MRHNA and CDR2 SNTAGT. The CDR3 has 16 residues. V lost 4 bases and J lost 3, with 19 bases in between.

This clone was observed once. This CDR3 is CASSFKINNEQFF. In DNA form, the CDR3 reads TGCGCCAGCAGCTTCAAGATAAACAATGAGCAGTTCTTC. The rearrangement links TRBV5-1 to TRBJ2-1; unclear D gene. Germline-derived CDR1 and CDR2 are SGHRS and YFSETQ. The CDR3 consists of 13 residues. Trimming stripped 2 bases from V and 5 bases from J, with 8 bases between.

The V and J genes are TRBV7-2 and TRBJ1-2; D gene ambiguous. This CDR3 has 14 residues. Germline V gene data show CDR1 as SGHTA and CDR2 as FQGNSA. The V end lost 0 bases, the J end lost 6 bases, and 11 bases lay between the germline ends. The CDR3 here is CASSLARKRDGYTF. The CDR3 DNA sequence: TGTGCCAGCAGCTTAGCGAGGAAAAGGGATGGCTACACCTTC.

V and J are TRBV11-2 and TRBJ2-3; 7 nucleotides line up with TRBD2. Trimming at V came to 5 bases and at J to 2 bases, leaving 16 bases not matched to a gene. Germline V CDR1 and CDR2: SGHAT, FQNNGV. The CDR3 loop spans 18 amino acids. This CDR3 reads CASSPGILASGHTDTQYF. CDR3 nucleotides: TGTGCCAGCAGCCCAGGAATTTTGGCTAGCGGACACACAGATACGCAGTATTTT.

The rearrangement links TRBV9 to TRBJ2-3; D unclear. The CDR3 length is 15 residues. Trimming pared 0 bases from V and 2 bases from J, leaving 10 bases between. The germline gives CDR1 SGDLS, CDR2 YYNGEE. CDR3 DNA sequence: TGTGCCAGCAGCGTAGGTCCCTGGGACACAGATACGCAGTATTTT. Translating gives CASSVGPWDTDTQYF.

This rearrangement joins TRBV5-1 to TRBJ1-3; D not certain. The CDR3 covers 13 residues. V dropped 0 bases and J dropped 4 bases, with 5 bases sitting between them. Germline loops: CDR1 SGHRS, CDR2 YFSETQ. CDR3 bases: TGCGCCAGCAGCTTGGCCTCAGGAAACACCATATATTTT. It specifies CASSLASGNTIYF. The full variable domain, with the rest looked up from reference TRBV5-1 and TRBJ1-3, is KAGVTQTPRYLIKTRGQQVTLSCSPISGHRSVSWYQQTPGQGLQFLFEYFSETQRNKGNFPGRFSGRQFSNSRSEMNVSTLELGDSALYLCASSLASGNTIYFGEGSWLTVV.

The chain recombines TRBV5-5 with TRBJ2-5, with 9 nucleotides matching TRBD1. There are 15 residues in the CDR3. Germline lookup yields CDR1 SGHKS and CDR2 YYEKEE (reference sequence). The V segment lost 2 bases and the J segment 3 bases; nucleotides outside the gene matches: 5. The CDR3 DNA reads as TGTGCCAGCAGCTTCCTTTGGGACAGGGAAGAGACCCAGTACTTC. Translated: CASSFLWDREETQYF.

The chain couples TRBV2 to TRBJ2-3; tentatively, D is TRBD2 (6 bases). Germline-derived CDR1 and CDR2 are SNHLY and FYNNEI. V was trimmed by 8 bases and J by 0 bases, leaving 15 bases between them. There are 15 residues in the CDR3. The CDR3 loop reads CASFAGRGSTDTQYF. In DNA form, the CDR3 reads TGTGCCAGCTTCGCTGGCCGGGGGAGCACAGATACGCAGTATTTT. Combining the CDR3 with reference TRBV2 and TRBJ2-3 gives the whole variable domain EPEVTQTPSHQVTQMGQEVILRCVPISNHLYFYWYRQILGQKVEFLVSFYNNEISEKSEIFDDQFSVERPDGSNFTLKIRSTKLEDSAMYFCASFAGRGSTDTQYFGPGTRLTVL.

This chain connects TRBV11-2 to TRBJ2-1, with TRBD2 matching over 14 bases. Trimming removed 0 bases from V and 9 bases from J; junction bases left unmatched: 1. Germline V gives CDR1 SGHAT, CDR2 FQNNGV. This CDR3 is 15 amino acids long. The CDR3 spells CASSLEGLAGVEQFF. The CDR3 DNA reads TGTGCCAGCAGCTTAGAGGGACTAGCGGGAGTTGAGCAGTTCTTC.

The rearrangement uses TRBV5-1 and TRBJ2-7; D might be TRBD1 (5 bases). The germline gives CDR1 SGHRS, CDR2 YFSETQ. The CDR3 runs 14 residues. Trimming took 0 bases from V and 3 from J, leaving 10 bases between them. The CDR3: CASSLEQGLYEQYF. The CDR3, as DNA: TGCGCCAGCAGCTTGGAGCAGGGCCTCTACGAGCAGTACTTC. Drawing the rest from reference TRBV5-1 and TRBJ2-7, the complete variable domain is KAGVTQTPRYLIKTRGQQVTLSCSPISGHRSVSWYQQTPGQGLQFLFEYFSETQRNKGNFPGRFSGRQFSNSRSEMNVSTLELGDSALYLCASSLEQGLYEQYFGPGTRLTVT.

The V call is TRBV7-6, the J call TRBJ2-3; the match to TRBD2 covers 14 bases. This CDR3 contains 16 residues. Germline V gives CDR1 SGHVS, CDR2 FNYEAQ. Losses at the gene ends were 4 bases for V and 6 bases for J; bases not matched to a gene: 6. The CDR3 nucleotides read TGTGCCAGCAGCTCGGGACTAGCGGGGGCTGGTGATACGCAGTATTTT. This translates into CASSSGLAGAGDTQYF.

The CDR3 region has the DNA TGTGCCAGCAGTCCGACTAGCACAGGGATTATCGATGGCTACACCTTC. It specifies CASSPTSTGIIDGYTF. The chain carries TRBV2 and TRBJ1-2; the D gene is possibly TRBD1 (6 bases). The CDR3 sequence is 16 residues long. Trimming removed 5 bases from V and 6 bases from J, with 22 bases in between. Germline V gives CDR1 SNHLY, CDR2 FYNNEI.

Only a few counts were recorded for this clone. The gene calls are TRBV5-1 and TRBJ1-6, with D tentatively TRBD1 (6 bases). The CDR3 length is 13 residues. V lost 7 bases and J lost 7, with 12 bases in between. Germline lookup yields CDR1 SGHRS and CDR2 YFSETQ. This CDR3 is CASRQESNSPLHF. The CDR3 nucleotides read TGCGCCAGCCGACAGGAATCCAATTCACCCCTCCACTTT.

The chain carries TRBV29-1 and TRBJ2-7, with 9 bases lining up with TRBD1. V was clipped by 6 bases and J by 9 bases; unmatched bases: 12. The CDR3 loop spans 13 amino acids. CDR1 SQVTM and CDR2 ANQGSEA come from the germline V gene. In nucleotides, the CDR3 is TGCAGCGTCGTAGGGACAGGGACCCCGGGGCAGTACTTC. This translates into CSVVGTGTPGQYF.

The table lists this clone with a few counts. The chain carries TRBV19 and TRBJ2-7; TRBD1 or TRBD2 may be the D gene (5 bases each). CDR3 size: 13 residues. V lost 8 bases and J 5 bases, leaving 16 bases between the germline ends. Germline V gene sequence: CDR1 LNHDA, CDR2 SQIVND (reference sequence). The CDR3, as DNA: TGTGCCAGTCAGAGAGGGGCGGCCCACGAGCAGTACTTC. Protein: CASQRGAAHEQYF.

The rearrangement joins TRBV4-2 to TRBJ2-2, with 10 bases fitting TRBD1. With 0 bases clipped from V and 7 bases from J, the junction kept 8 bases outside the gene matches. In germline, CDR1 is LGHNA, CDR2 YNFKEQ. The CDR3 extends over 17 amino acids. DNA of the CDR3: TGTGCCAGCAGCCAAGATCGGGGACAGGGGTTTGGCGGGGAGCTGTTTTTT. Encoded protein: CASSQDRGQGFGGELFF.

The chain's CDR3 is CASSVEAQGEAFF. The CDR3, as DNA: TGTGCCAGCAGCGTAGAGGCACAGGGGGAAGCTTTCTTT. The V call is TRBV9, the J call TRBJ1-1, with 7 bases lining up with TRBD1. V lost 0 bases to trimming and J lost 8 bases; unmatched junction nucleotides: 4. Germline V gene sequence: CDR1 SGDLS, CDR2 YYNGEE. This CDR3 contains 13 residues.

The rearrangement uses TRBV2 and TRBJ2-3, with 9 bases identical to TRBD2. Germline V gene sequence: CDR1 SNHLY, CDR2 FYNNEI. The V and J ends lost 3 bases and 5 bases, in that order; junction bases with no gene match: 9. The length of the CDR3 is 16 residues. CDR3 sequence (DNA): TGTGCCAGCAGTGAGTCAGCGGGGGGACGAGGAGATACGCAGTATTTT. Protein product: CASSESAGGRGDTQYF. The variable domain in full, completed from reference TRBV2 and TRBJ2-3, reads EPEVTQTPSHQVTQMGQEVILRCVPISNHLYFYWYRQILGQKVEFLVSFYNNEISEKSEIFDDQFSVERPDGSNFTLKIRSTKLEDSAMYFCASSESAGGRGDTQYFGPGTRLTVL.

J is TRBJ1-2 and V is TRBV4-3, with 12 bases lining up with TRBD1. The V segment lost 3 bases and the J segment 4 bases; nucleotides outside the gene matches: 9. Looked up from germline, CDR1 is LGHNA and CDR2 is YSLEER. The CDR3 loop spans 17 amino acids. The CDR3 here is CASSQAPGTGGIYGYTF. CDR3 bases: TGCGCCAGCAGCCAGGCCCCCGGGACAGGGGGCATCTATGGCTACACCTTC.

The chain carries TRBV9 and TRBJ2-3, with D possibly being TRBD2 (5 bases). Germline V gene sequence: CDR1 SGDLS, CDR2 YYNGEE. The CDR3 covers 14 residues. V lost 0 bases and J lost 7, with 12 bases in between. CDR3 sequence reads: CASSVAEGGYTQYF. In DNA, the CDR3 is TGTGCCAGCAGCGTAGCTGAAGGCGGGTATACGCAGTATTTT. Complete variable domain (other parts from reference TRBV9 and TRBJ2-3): DSGVTQTPKHLITATGQRVTLRCSPRSGDLSVYWYQQSLDQGLQFLIQYYNGEERAKGNILERFSAQQFPDLHSELNLSSLELGDSALYFCASSVAEGGYTQYFGPGTRLTVL.

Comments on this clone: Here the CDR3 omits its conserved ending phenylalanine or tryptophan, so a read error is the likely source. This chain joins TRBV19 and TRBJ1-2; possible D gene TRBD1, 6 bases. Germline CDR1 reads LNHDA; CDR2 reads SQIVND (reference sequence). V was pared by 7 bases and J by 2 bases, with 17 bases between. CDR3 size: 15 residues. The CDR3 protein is CASTSPRTDNYGYTL. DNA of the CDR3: TGTGCCAGTACCTCCCCCCGGACAGACAACTATGGCTACACCCTC.

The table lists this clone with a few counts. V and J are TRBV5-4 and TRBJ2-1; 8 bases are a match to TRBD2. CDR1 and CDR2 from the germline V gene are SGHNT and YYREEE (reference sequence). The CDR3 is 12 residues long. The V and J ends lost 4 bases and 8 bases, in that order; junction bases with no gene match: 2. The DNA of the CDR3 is TGTGCCAGCAGCCAGACTAGCGATGAGCAGTTCTTC. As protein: CASSQTSDEQFF.

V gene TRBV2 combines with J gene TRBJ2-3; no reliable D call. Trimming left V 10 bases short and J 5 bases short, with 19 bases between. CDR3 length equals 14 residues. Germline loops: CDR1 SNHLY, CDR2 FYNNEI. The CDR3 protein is CAKRDVVPGDTQYF. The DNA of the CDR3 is TGTGCCAAAAGGGATGTGGTCCCCGGAGATACGCAGTATTTT.

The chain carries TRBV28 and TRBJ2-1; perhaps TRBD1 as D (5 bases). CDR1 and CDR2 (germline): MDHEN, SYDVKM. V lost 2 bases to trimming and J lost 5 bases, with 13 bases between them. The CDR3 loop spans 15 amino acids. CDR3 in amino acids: CASSLGAREDNEQFF. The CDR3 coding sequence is TGTGCCAGCAGTTTAGGGGCTAGGGAAGACAATGAGCAGTTCTTC.

The chain's CDR3 is CASSAGDGTYEQYF. The CDR3 DNA reads TGTGCCAGCAGCGCTGGGGACGGAACCTACGAGCAGTACTTC. The chain is built from TRBV9 and TRBJ2-7; perhaps D is TRBD1 or TRBD2 (5 bases each). Germline CDR1 reads SGDLS; CDR2 reads YYNGEE. V lost 3 bases, J lost 2 bases, and 12 bases lay in between. CDR3 length: 14 amino acids.

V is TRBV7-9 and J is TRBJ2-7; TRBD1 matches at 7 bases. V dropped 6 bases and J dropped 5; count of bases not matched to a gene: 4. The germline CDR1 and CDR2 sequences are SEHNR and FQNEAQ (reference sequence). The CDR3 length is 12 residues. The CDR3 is CASSRDRNEQYF. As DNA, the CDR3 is TGTGCCAGCAGTCGGGACAGAAACGAGCAGTACTTC.

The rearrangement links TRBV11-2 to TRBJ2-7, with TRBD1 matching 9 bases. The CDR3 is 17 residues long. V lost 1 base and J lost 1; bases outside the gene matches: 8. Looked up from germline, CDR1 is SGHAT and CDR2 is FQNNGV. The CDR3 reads CASSLGDRVSSSYEQYF. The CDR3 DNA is TGTGCCAGCAGCTTAGGGGACAGGGTCAGTAGTTCCTACGAGCAGTACTTC.